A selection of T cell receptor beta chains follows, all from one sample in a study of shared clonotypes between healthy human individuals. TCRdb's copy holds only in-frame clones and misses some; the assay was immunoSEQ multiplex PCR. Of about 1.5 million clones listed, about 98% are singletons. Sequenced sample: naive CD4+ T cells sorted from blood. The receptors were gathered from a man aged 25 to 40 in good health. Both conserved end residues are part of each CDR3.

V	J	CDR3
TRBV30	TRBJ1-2	CAWSTGQGNYGYTF
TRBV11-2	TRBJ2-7	CASSKTQGKGYEQYF
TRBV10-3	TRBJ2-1	CAISAGPDNEQFF
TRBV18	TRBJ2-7	CASSPSMSYEQYF
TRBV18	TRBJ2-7	CASSSTNLYEQYF
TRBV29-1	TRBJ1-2	CSVSPVIYGYTF
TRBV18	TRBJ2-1	CASSPEDNEQFF
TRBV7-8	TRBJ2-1	CASSMTTSGTENEQFF
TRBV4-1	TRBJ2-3	CASSPSLAGFTDTQYF
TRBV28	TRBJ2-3	CASRDSTDTQYF
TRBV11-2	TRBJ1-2	CASSLLGTGGIYGYTF
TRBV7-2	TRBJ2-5	CASSLVSQVETQYF
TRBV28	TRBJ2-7	CASRNTGLGLASTYEQYF
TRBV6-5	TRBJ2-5	CASSTLQETQYF
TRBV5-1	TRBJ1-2	CASSLSGGAYGYTF
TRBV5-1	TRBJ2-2	CASSISGTGELFF
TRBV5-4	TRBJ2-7	CASSLAGIAPYEQYF
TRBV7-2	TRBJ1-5	CASSPNTGINQPQHF
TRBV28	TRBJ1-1	CASSLLIYRVRTEAFF
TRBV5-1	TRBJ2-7	CASSLTYRGLEQYF
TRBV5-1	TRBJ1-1	CASSLIGAENTEAFF
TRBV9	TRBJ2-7	CASSPRQPGGPYEQYF
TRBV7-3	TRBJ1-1	CASSNRGDTEAFF
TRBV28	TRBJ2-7	CATISGESTEQYF
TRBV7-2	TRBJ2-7	CASSLDRGPYEQYF
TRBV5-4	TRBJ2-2	CASSLLGRLPGELFF
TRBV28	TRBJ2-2	CASARGGTTGELFF
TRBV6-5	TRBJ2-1	CASSYTSGIYNEQFF
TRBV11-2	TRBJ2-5	CASSRGTSGTRQETQYF
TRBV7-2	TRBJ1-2	CASSPRGDGYTF
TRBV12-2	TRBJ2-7	CASRSLGRTTSGRGEQYF
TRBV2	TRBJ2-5	CASSRGGPGETQYF
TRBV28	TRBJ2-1	CASTGTGSLWWQFF
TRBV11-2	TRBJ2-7	CASSLGPRSVEQYF
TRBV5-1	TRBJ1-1	CASSVDSGGRRTEAFF
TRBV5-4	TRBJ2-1	CASSLRQSSYNEQFF
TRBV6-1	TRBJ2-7	CASNSGRPAYEQYF
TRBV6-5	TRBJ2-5	CASSKSSPGRETQYF
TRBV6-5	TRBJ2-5	CASSYDSGETQYF
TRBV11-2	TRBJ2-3	CASSRPVGTSQDTQYF
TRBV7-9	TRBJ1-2	CASRQSLGGGYTF
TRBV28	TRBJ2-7	CASSWGGIGGYEQYF
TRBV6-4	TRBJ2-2	CASSELWNTGELFF
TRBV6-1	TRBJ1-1	CASRPQGMAAFF
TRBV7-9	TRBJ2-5	CASSKTGGQETQYF
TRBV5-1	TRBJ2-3	CASSDRQGLGGSTDTQYF
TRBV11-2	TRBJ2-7	CASSSAGTGHYEQYF
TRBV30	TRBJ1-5	CAWATGSDQPQHF
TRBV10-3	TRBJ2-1	CAISESSGYNEQFF
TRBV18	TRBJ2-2	CASSPTQARGTGELFF
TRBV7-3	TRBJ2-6	CASSPAGANVLTF